This TCR beta chain was recorded in a study of cytomegalovirus exposure and HLA in healthy donors. The junction had 8 bases not matched to a gene; V was cut back by 5 bases and J by 4 bases. The length of the CDR3 is 15 residues. CDR1 MDHEN and CDR2 SYDVKM come from the germline V gene. The study ran its PCR with 60 Vbeta and 13 Jbeta primers. Using immunoSEQ multiplex PCR, the repertoire was profiled, and TCRdb retains in-frame clones only, with some absent. Found here are 210,000 or so clones, 76% of them singletons; the top ten hold 0.63%. This clone was found a few times. Its specificity is unknown. General study findings and limits: In all likelihood, a cluster of highly shared sequence variants was a sequencing artifact. When analyzed later, a missense DCLRE1C variant was found to be linked to TCR beta V- and J-gene trimming.

The TCR comes from a man in his late teens or twenties in good health and CMV-seronegative. Material: PBMCs. The chain carries TRBV28 and TRBJ1-2; 9 bases fit TRBD1. Here the CDR3 reads CASSPGQGTSYGYTF. Written as DNA, the CDR3 is TGTGCCAGCAGTCCCGGACAGGGGACGTCCTATGGCTACACCTTC.